This TCR beta chain was documented in a study of blood T cell repertoires in COVID-19. As for the study in general: T cells, B-cell-depleted T cells, or PBMCs supplied cDNA or gDNA.

Trimming pared 2 bases from V and 4 bases from J, leaving 6 bases between. Germline loops: CDR1 SGHDT, CDR2 YYEEEE. The CDR3 has 12 residues. This clone was seen a single time. Study processing details: Researchers report that nucleated cell counts were estimated from reference gene primer amplification. The protocol was immunoSEQ multiplex PCR, while the TCRdb copy is restricted to in-frame clones and leaves out a portion. That table is the source of V, J and clone size, and D and trimming were worked out from the DNA. Among about 280,000 clones listed, roughly 85% were seen once. This chain joins TRBV5-6 and TRBJ2-5; D is unclear. Specimen: peripheral blood. This receptor was identified in a man aged 45-60 years with active or convalescent COVID-19. CDR3 in amino acids: CASSFSGETQYF. CDR3 in DNA: TGTGCCAGCAGCTTTTCCGGAGAGACCCAGTACTTC.